The TCR beta chain under discussion was sequenced for a study of blood T cell repertoires in COVID-19. Overall study: Samples representing acute and convalescent COVID-19 were sourced from the United States, Italy and Spain. PBMCs, B-cell-depleted T cells, or T cells provided the cDNA or gDNA that made up the material.

The CDR3 extends over 14 amino acids. Germline-derived CDR1 and CDR2 are SGHDT and YYEEEE. V was pared by 4 bases and J by 5 bases, with 8 bases of the junction left unmatched. The data were produced by immunoSEQ multiplex PCR, yet TCRdb's version contains in-frame clones alone and is incomplete. The data hold about 500,000 clones, with around 90% observed a single time. During active infection, Seattle patients enrolled and were then monitored through disease. The sequenced sample was peripheral blood. This chain links TRBV5-6 with TRBJ1-2; 7 nucleotides agree with TRBD1. The sequence was collected from a woman aged 50 to 65 with COVID-19, enrolled during active disease. The CDR3, as DNA: TGTGCCAGCAGCAAGGGACAGAGCTCTTATGGCTACACCTTC. Its translation: CASSKGQSSYGYTF.